The present T cell receptor beta chain was sequenced within a study of cytomegalovirus exposure and HLA in healthy donors. The PCR made use of 60 Vbeta and 13 Jbeta primers. Some clones are missing from TCRdb's copy, which holds only in-frame ones; the method was immunoSEQ multiplex PCR. The sample shows some 140,000 clones, 73% of them seen only once. Germline CDR1 is SGHTA and CDR2 is FQGNSA. V shed 2 bases and J 4 bases; nucleotides not matched to a gene: 13. The CDR3 consists of 17 residues. The rearrangement joins TRBV7-2 to TRBJ1-2; 7 nucleotides match TRBD1. This receptor was identified in a woman in her thirties or forties in good health and CMV-seronegative. What was sequenced was PBMCs. The CDR3: CASSLRQGGPAIYGYTF. The CDR3, as DNA: TGTGCCAGCAGCTTACGTCAAGGGGGCCCTGCCATCTATGGCTACACCTTC.